This TCR beta chain was captured in a study of shared clonotypes between healthy human individuals. In the study overall: The cohort comprised a couple of women and a few men. Their ages spanned 18 to 49 years.

Findings of the study overall: Compared with memory subsets, naive subsets generally had larger estimated richness.

This clone was found once. The antigen remains undetermined. The length of the CDR3 is 17 residues. Looked up from germline, CDR1 is SGHAT and CDR2 is FQNNGV. The V and J ends lost 5 bases and 1 base respectively, with 15 bases between them. Deep was the level used in running the assay. Generated by immunoSEQ multiplex PCR, the TCRdb table keeps only in-frame clones and is missing some. The sample records around 1.9 million clones, about 93% being singletons. Selected positively for CCR7 and CD45RO-negative, naive CD8 cells excluded terminally differentiated effector memory CD45RA+ cells. Healthy and HIV-negative, the adult donors had no recent acute infections or vaccinations.

The sample comprised naive CD8+ T cells from PBMCs. The TCR originated in a man younger than 35 in good health. Some clones in this sample may be carry-over from other donors' samples. V usage is TRBV11-2 and J usage is TRBJ2-6; D unresolved. The CDR3: CASSPGRVSSGANVLTF. CDR3 nucleotides: TGTGCCAGCAGCCCGGGCCGGGTATCGTCTGGGGCCAACGTCCTGACTTTC.